A single T cell receptor (beta chain) is shown here with its context. These data are taken from a study of blood T cell repertoires in COVID-19. The overall study: PBMCs, B-cell-depleted T cells, or T cells provided the cDNA or gDNA that made up the material.

V lost 6 bases and J 6 bases, leaving 21 bases between the germline ends. CDR1 and CDR2 (germline): MDHEN, SYDVKM. The CDR3 runs to 17 residues. Authors' processing steps: Counts of nucleated cells, estimated from reference gene primer amplification, were obtained. Libraries were prepared by immunoSEQ multiplex PCR; TCRdb keeps only in-frame clonotypes and omits some of them. V and J calls and clone size are as listed in that table; D and trimming were resolved from the DNA. The table includes 200,000 or so clones, more than 70% detected once. This sequence joins TRBV28 and TRBJ1-6, with D possibly matching TRBD1 (5 bases). The source material was peripheral blood. This receptor was obtained from a woman aged 40 to 50 who had recovered from COVID-19. The CDR3, as DNA: TGTGCCAGCAGCCCATGGGGCGGGAGGGCTGGTAATTCACCCCTCCACTTT. Its translation is CASSPWGGRAGNSPLHF.